A selection of T cell receptor beta chains follows, all from one sample in a study of response to subunit inactivated influenza vaccine. MiXCR, run by TCRdb on the RT-PCR reads, gives a single entry per CDR3 protein. The sample lists roughly 160,000 distinct CDR3 sequences; about a tenth were seen once. Sequenced material: non-naive T cells sorted from PBMCs, taken more than 35 days after vaccination. These TCRs come from a man over 45 who received an inactivated influenza vaccine. CDR3s include the opening cysteine and the closing phenylalanine or tryptophan. Each record gives: clone size, CDR3 length, D gene, V gene, J gene, CDR3 protein, CDR3 DNA. The D gene is left open where the match is weak. Clone size, where shown, is once, few, many, or a class for clones that have expanded.

>many|15|NA|TRBV7-2|TRBJ1-2
CASSLGGDGNYGYTF
TGTGCCAGCAGCTTAGGCGGGGACGGAAACTATGGCTACACCTTC
>NA|18|TRBD2|TRBV7-6|TRBJ2-2
CASSPGAASGYNTGELFF
TGTGCCAGCAGCCCGGGGGCGGCTAGCGGGTATAACACCGGGGAGCTGTTTTTT
>many|13|NA|TRBV12-3/TRBV12-4|TRBJ1-5
CASSPSGNQPQHF
TGTGCCAGCAGCCCATCGGGCAATCAGCCCCAGCATTTT
>many|15|NA|TRBV5-6|TRBJ2-5
CASSLAGLAQETQYF
TGTGCCAGCAGTTTGGCCGGACTCGCTCAAGAGACCCAGTACTTC
>NA|15|NA|TRBV6-1|TRBJ2-6
CASSSRQNGANVLTF
TGTGCCAGCAGCTCCAGACAGAATGGGGCCAACGTCCTGACTTTC
>many|12|NA|TRBV12-3/TRBV12-4|TRBJ2-2
CASSSNTGELFF
TGTGCCAGCAGTTCGAACACCGGGGAGCTGTTTTTT
>NA|14|TRBD1|TRBV5-4|TRBJ2-5
CASSGNRGQGDQYF
TGTGCCAGCAGCGGAAACAGGGGGCAGGGTGACCAGTACTTC
>NA|14|NA|TRBV19|TRBJ1-2
CASSIQGGSHGYTF
TGTGCCAGTAGTATTCAAGGAGGGTCCCATGGCTACACCTTC
>many|15|TRBD2|TRBV6-2/TRBV6-3|TRBJ2-5
CASQGGGRSRETQYF
TGTGCCAGCCAAGGCGGGGGGCGTAGCCGAGAGACCCAGTACTTC
>many|14|NA|TRBV29-1|TRBJ1-1
CSVEVVGMNTEAFF
TGCAGCGTTGAAGTTGTGGGGATGAACACTGAAGCTTTCTTT
>NA|13|NA|TRBV5-1|TRBJ2-5
CASSLSNQETQYF
TGCGCCAGCAGCTTATCTAACCAAGAGACCCAGTACTTC
>many|16|NA|TRBV7-9|TRBJ2-2
CASSKRQVGNTGELFF
TGTGCCAGCAGCAAAAGACAGGTCGGGAACACCGGGGAGCTGTTTTTT
>many|14|TRBD1|TRBV4-3|TRBJ2-7
CASSLDRGAYEQYF
TGCGCCAGCAGTCTTGACAGGGGAGCCTACGAGCAGTACTTC
>few|15|TRBD2|TRBV6-1|TRBJ2-1
CASSDGLAEYNEQFF
TGTGCCAGCAGTGATGGACTAGCGGAATACAATGAGCAGTTCTTC
>few|14|TRBD1|TRBV20-1|TRBJ1-5
CSAQGADSNQPQHF
TGCAGTGCTCAGGGGGCGGACAGCAATCAGCCCCAGCATTTT
>NA|15|NA|TRBV5-6|TRBJ2-1
CASSLLEGAYNEQFF
TGTGCCAGCAGCTTGTTGGAGGGGGCCTACAATGAGCAGTTCTTC
>many|16|TRBD2|TRBV20-1|TRBJ2-5
CSASGFVAGIQETQYF
TGCAGTGCTAGTGGGTTTGTAGCGGGGATCCAAGAGACCCAGTACTTC
>few|19|TRBD2|TRBV6-5|TRBJ2-7
CASSYSIDGTSGRKYEQYF
TGTGCCAGCAGTTACTCGATTGACGGGACTAGCGGGAGGAAGTACGAGCAGTACTTC
>many|20|TRBD2|TRBV11-1|TRBJ2-1
CASSLNRGLAGEFSYNEQFF
TGTGCCAGCAGCTTAAACCGGGGACTAGCGGGAGAGTTCTCCTACAATGAGCAGTTCTTC
>many|13|NA|TRBV5-1|TRBJ2-1
CASSFGFGHEQFF
TGCGCCAGCAGCTTCGGTTTCGGGCATGAGCAGTTCTTC
>few|15|NA|TRBV13|TRBJ1-1
CASNRITTVNTEAFF
TGTGCCAGCAACCGTATCACCACGGTGAACACTGAAGCTTTCTTT
>few|12|TRBD2|TRBV20-1|TRBJ2-7
CSAAGTRSEQYF
TGCAGTGCTGCCGGGACTAGGTCCGAGCAGTACTTC
>NA|14|NA|TRBV29-1|TRBJ2-7
CSVGGPEGPYEQYF
TGCAGCGTCGGCGGACCCGAAGGCCCCTACGAGCAGTACTTC
>many|14|NA|TRBV7-2|TRBJ2-1
CASSLTLRDDEQFF
TGTGCCAGCAGCTTAACGCTCCGGGACGATGAGCAGTTCTTC
>many|15|NA|TRBV12-3/TRBV12-4|TRBJ2-1
CASSWERSSYNEQFF
TGTGCCAGCAGCTGGGAGAGGAGCTCCTACAATGAGCAGTTCTTC
>few|11|NA|TRBV20-1|TRBJ1-6
CSAGTYSPLHF
TGCAGTGCTGGGACCTATTCACCCCTCCACTTT
>NA|15|TRBD1|TRBV7-9|TRBJ2-5
CASSSGTGARETQYF
TGTGCCAGCAGCTCCGGGACAGGGGCCAGGGAGACCCAGTACTTC
>many|16|NA|TRBV5-1|TRBJ1-3
CASSPDTDSSGNTIYF
TGCGCCAGCAGCCCGGATACAGATTCCTCTGGAAACACCATATATTTT
>NA|15|NA|TRBV4-3|TRBJ1-1
CASSQGGGLRGEAFF
TGCGCCAGCAGCCAGGGCGGCGGACTTAGAGGTGAAGCTTTCTTT
>few|12|NA|TRBV12-5|TRBJ2-1
CASGLVRGGQFF
TGTGCTAGTGGTTTGGTACGAGGAGGGCAGTTCTTC
>NA|13|TRBD1|TRBV5-1|TRBJ2-7
CASSRDSTSEQYF
TGCGCCAGCAGTCGGGACAGTACCTCCGAGCAGTACTTC
>few|16|NA|TRBV5-5|TRBJ2-7
CASSLEGSRSSYEQYF
TGTGCCAGCAGCTTGGAAGGGTCTCGGAGCTCCTACGAGCAGTACTTC
>many|14|NA|TRBV29-1|TRBJ2-7
CSFLRGGKRYEQYF
TGCAGCTTTCTGAGGGGGGGGAAAAGATACGAGCAGTACTTC
>few|13|NA|TRBV7-2|TRBJ2-2
CASSSYDTGELFF
TGTGCCAGCAGCTCCTATGACACCGGGGAGCTGTTTTTT
>few|14|TRBD1|TRBV5-1|TRBJ1-4
CASSFTGGGEKLFF
TGCGCCAGCAGTTTTACAGGGGGCGGCGAAAAACTGTTTTTT
>few|15|NA|TRBV5-8|TRBJ2-3
CASSLEGGNTDTQYF
TGTGCCAGCAGCTTGGAAGGGGGGAACACAGATACGCAGTATTTT
>NA|12|TRBD1|TRBV6-6|TRBJ2-3
CASGTGWDTQYF
TGTGCCAGCGGGACAGGGTGGGATACGCAGTATTTT
>NA|14|TRBD1|TRBV20-1|TRBJ2-3
CSARGQGASDTQYF
TGCAGTGCTAGAGGACAGGGGGCCTCAGATACGCAGTATTTT
>NA|14|TRBD2|TRBV28|TRBJ2-7
CASSTAGITSKQYF
TGTGCCAGCAGCACAGCGGGGATTACGTCCAAGCAGTACTTC
>many|11|NA|TRBV2|TRBJ2-5
CATGYQETQYF
TGTGCCACCGGGTACCAAGAGACCCAGTACTTC
>many|14|NA|TRBV9|TRBJ2-2
CASNYDPSTGELFF
TGTGCCAGCAACTACGACCCTTCCACCGGGGAGCTGTTTTTT
>few|13|NA|TRBV3-1|TRBJ1-2
CASSQEGYNGYTF
TGTGCCAGCAGCCAAGAGGGTTACAATGGCTACACCTTC
>NA|12|NA|TRBV6-1|TRBJ2-2
CASESDVGELFF
TGTGCCAGCGAGAGTGACGTCGGGGAGCTGTTTTTT